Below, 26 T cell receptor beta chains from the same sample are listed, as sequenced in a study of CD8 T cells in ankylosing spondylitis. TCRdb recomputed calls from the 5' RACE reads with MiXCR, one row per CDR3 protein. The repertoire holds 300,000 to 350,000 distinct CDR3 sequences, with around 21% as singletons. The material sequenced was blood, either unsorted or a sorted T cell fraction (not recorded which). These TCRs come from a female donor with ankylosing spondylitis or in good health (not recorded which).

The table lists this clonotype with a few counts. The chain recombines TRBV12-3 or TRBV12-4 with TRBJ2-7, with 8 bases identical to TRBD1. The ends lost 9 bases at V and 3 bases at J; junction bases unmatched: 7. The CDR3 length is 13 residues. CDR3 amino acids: CARSPDRGYEQYF. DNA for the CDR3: TGTGCCAGGAGCCCTGACAGGGGCTACGAGCAGTACTTC.

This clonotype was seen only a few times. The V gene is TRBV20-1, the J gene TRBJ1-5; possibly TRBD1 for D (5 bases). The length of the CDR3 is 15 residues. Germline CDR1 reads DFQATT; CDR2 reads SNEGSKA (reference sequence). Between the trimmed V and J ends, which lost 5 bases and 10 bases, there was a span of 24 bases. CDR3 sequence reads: CSASRPGTAFVPQHF. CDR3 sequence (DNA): TGCAGTGCTTCCCGACCGGGGACCGCGTTCGTTCCCCAGCATTTT.

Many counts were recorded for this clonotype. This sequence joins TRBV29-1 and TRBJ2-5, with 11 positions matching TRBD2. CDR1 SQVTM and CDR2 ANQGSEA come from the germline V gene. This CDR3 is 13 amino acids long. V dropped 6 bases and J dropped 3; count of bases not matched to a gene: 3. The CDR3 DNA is TGCAGCGTCACGACTAGCGGGAAAGAGACCCAGTACTTC. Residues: CSVTTSGKETQYF.

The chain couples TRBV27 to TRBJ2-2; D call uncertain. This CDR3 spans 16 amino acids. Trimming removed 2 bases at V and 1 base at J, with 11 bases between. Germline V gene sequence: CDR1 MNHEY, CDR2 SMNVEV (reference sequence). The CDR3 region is CASSLRGTENTGELFF. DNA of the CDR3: TGTGCCAGCAGTTTACGAGGTACAGAGAACACCGGGGAGCTGTTTTTT.

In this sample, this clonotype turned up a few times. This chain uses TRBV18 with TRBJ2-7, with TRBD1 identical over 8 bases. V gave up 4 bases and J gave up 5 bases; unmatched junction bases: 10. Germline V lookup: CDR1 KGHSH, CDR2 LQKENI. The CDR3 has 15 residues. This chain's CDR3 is CASSLAPGQGNEQYF. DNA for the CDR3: TGTGCCAGCTCACTAGCGCCCGGACAGGGTAACGAGCAGTACTTC.

CDR3 DNA: TGTGCCAGCAATACACAGGGCTTAACTAACTATGGCTACACCTTC. Translation: CASNTQGLTNYGYTF. V and J are TRBV7-9 and TRBJ1-2, with D tentatively TRBD1 (6 bases). The CDR3 is 15 residues long. Germline CDR1 and CDR2: SEHNR and FQNEAQ (reference sequence). The V and J ends lost 7 bases and 0 bases respectively, with 15 bases between them.

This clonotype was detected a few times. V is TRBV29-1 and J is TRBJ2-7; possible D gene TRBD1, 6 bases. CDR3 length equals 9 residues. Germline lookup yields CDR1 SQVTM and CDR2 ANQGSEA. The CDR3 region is CTNRGEQYF. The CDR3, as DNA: TGCACCAATAGGGGGGAGCAGTACTTC.

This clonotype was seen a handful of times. DNA of the CDR3: TGTGCCACCAGTGATCCTCCAGCAGATGAGCAGTTCTTC. Its translation: CATSDPPADEQFF. This chain links TRBV24-1 with TRBJ2-1, with D uncertain. Germline assignment: CDR1 KGHDR and CDR2 SFDVKD. Trimming pared 3 bases from V and 8 bases from J, leaving 10 bases between. CDR3 length: 13 residues.

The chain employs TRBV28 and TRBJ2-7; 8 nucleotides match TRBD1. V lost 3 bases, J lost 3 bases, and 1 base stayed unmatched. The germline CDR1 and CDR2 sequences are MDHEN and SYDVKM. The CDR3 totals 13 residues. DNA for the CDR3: TGTGCCAGCAGTTTGGACAGGGTCTACGAGCAGTACTTC. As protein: CASSLDRVYEQYF.

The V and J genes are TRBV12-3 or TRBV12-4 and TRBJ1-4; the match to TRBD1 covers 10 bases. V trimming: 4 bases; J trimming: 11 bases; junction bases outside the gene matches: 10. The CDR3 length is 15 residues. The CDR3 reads CASSSRDRGSGKLFF. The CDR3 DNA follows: TGTGCCAGCAGTTCCCGGGACAGGGGATCGGGGAAACTGTTTTTT.

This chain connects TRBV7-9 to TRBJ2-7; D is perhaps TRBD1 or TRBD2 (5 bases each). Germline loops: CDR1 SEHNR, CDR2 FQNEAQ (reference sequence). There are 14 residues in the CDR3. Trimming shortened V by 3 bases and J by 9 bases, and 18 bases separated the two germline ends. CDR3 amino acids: CASSLGPGLTGQYF. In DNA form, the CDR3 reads TGTGCCAGCAGCTTGGGACCGGGTCTGACGGGGCAGTACTTC.

The chain's CDR3 is CAISDNTDTQYF. The CDR3 region has the DNA TGTGCCATCAGTGACAACACAGATACGCAGTATTTT. The V and J genes are TRBV10-3 and TRBJ2-3; D is unclear. The length of the CDR3 is 12 residues. V was clipped by 3 bases and J by 2 bases, with 3 bases between them. Per the germline V gene, CDR1 is ENHRY and CDR2 is SYGVKD.

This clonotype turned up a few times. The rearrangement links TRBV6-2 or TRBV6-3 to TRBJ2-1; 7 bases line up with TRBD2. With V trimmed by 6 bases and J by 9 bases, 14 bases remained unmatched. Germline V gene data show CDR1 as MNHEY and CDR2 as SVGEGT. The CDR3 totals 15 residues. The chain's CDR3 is CASRHRAGRGGEQFF. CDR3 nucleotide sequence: TGTGCCAGCAGGCACAGAGCGGGAAGGGGCGGTGAGCAGTTCTTC.

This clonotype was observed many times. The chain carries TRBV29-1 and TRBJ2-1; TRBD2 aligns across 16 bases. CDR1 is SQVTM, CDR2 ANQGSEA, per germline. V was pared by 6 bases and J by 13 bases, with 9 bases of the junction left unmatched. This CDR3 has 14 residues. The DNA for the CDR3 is TGCAGCGTATCCGGGACTAGCGGGAGGGCCCTTCAGTTCTTC. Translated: CSVSGTSGRALQFF.

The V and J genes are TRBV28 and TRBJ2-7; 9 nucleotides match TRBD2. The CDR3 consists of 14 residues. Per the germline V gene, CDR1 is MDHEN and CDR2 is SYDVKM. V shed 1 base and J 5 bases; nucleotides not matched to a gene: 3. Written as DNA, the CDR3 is TGTGCCAGCAGTTTATTAGCGGGAGATGACGAGCAGTACTTC. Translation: CASSLLAGDDEQYF. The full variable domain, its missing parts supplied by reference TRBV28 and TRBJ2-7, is DVKVTQSSRYLVKRTGEKVFLECVQDMDHENMFWYRQDPGLGLRLIYFSYDVKMKEKGDIPEGYSVSREKKERFSLILESASTNQTSMYLCASSLLAGDDEQYFGPGTRLTVT.

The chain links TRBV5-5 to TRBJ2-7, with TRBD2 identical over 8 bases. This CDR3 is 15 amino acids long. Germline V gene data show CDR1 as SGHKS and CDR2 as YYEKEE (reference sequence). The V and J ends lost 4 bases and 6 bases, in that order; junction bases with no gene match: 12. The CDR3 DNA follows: TGTGCCAGCAGCCGCACTAGCGGACCTCTCGCCGAGCAGTACTTC. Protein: CASSRTSGPLAEQYF.

The CDR3: CASGSGQGGTGELFF. CDR3 DNA: TGTGCTAGTGGTTCTGGACAGGGAGGCACCGGGGAGCTGTTTTTT. The chain employs TRBV12-5 and TRBJ2-2, with 8 bases that match TRBD1. CDR1 is LGHNT, CDR2 FRNRAP, per germline. V lost 4 bases to trimming and J lost 4 bases; unmatched junction nucleotides: 5. The CDR3 extends over 15 amino acids. Full variable domain (outside the CDR3, taken from reference TRBV12-5 and TRBJ2-2): DARVTQTPRHKVTEMGQEVTMRCQPILGHNTVFWYRQTMMQGLELLAYFRNRAPLDDSGMPKDRFSAEMPDATLATLKIQPSEPRDSAVYFCASGSGQGGTGELFFGEGSRLTVL.

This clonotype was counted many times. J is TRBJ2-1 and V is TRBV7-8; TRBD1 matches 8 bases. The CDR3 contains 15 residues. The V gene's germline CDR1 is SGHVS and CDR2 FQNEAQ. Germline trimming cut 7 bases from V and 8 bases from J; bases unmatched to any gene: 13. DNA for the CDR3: TGTGCCAGCAATGCCAAAGCAGGGGGCCGGGATGAGCAGTTCTTC. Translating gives CASNAKAGGRDEQFF.

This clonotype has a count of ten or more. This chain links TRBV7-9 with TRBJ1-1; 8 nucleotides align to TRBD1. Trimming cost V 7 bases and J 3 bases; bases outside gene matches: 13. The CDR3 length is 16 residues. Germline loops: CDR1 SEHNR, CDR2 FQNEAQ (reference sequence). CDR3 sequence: CASTLGQGDFDTEAFF. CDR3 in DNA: TGTGCCAGCACGCTCGGACAGGGAGATTTCGACACTGAAGCTTTCTTT. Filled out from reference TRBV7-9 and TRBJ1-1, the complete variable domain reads DTGVSQNPRHKITKRGQNVTFRCDPISEHNRLYWYRQTLGQGPEFLTYFQNEAQLEKSRLLSDRFSAERPKGSFSTLEIQRTEQGDSAMYLCASTLGQGDFDTEAFFGQGTRLTVV.

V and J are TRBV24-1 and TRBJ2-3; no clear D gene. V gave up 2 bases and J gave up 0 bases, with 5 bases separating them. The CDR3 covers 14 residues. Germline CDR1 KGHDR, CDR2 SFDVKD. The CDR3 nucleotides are TGTGCCACCAGTGATTACGGCAGCACAGATACGCAGTATTTT. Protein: CATSDYGSTDTQYF.

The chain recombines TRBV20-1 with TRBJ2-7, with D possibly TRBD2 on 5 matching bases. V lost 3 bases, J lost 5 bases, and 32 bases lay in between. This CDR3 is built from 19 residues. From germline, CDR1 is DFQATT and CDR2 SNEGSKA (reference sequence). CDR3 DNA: TGCAGTGCTAGGAGACTACATCCGGGAAAGCGGACCTCCTACCACGAGCAGTACTTC. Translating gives CSARRLHPGKRTSYHEQYF.

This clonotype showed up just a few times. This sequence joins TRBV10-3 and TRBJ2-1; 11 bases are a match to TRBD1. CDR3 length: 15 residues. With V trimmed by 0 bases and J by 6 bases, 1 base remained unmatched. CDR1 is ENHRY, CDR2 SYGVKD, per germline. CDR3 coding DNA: TGTGCCATCAGTGAGTCAGGGACAGGGGGCAATGAGCAGTTCTTC. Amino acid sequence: CAISESGTGGNEQFF.

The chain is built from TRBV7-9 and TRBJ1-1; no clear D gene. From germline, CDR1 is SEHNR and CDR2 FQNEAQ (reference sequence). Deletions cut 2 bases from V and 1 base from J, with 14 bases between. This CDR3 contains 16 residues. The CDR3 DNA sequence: TGTGCCAGCAGCTTACCATCCTTGATCGGGAACACTGAAGCTTTCTTT. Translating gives CASSLPSLIGNTEAFF.

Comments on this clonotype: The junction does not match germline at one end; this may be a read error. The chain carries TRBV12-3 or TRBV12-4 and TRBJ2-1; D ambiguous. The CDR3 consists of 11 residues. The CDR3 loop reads CATSLSNEQFF. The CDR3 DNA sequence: TGTGCCACCAGTTTGTCCAATGAGCAGTTCTTC.

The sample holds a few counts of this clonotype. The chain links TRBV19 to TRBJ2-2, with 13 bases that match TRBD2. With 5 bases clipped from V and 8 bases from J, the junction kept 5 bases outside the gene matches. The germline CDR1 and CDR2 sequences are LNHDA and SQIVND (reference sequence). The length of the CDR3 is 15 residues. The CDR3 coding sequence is TGTGCCAGTAGTCCCCGACTAGCGGGAGGTGGGGAGCTGTTTTTT. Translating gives CASSPRLAGGGELFF. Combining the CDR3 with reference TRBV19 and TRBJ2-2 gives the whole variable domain DGGITQSPKYLFRKEGQNVTLSCEQNLNHDAMYWYRQDPGQGLRLIYYSQIVNDFQKGDIAEGYSVSREKKESFPLTVTSAQKNPTAFYLCASSPRLAGGGELFFGEGSRLTVL.

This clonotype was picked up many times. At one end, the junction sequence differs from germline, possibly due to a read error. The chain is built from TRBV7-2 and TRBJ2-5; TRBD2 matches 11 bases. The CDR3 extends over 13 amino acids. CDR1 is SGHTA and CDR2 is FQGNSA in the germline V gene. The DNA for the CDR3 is TGTGCCAGCAGTTTAGCGGGAGGGCAGACCCAGTACTTC. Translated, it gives CASSLAGGQTQYF. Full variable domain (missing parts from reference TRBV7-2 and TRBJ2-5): GAGVSQSPSNKVTEKGKDVELRCDPISGHTALYWYRQSLGQGLEFLIYFQGNSAPDKSGLPSDRFSAERTGGSVSTLTIQRTQQEDSAVYLCASSLAGGQTQYFGPGTRLLVL.